This TCR beta chain stems from a study of shared clonotypes between healthy human individuals. General observations from the study: Even with large depth, rarefaction showed that sorted-subset sequencing was incomplete. A handful of donors had around 5% of their naive CD4 clonotypes in common.

Participating donors were healthy, HIV-negative adults free of recent acute infections or vaccinations. In the CD4+ fraction, cells were divided into CD45RA+ naive and CD45RA-negative memory subsets. Notes on this clone: Its target is unknown.

The CDR3 covers 12 residues. V shed 4 bases and J shed 6 bases, with 6 bases lying between them. Germline CDR1 reads MGHDK; CDR2 reads SYGVNS. Sequencing used immunoSEQ multiplex PCR; TCRdb keeps in-frame clones, though not all of them. This table holds around 340,000 clones, over 70% found once. Sequencing was performed on memory CD4+ T cells sorted from blood. Stated subset: CD45RA-negative fraction. This receptor was taken from a man between 25 and 39 years old in good health. The chain is built from TRBV25-1 and TRBJ2-2; a weak D match, TRBD2 (6 bases). As DNA, the CDR3 is TGTGCCAGCAGTGCGGGGGCCGGGGAGCTGTTTTTT. Residues: CASSAGAGELFF.